The rows below give T cell receptor beta chains drawn from one sample of a study of lymphopenia after photon versus proton radiotherapy. Libraries were prepared by immunoSEQ multiplex PCR; TCRdb keeps only in-frame clonotypes and omits some of them. The sample records tens of thousands of clones, roughly 90% being singletons. Sample: peripheral blood, taken from a patient treated with photon-based radiotherapy. The receptors derive from a woman in her forties or fifties with cholangiocarcinoma. Both conserved end residues are part of each CDR3. D genes are given only for firm matches. Rows give clone size only sometimes, using once, few, many, or a class for an expanded clone.

cdr3_aa,cdr3_nt,j_call,clone_size,d_call,v_call
CASSTTVRNTEAFF,TGTGCCAGCAGCACGACAGTTAGGAACACTGAAGCTTTCTTT,TRBJ1-1,.,.,TRBV7-9
CASSYAAGVNTEAFF,TGTGCCAGCAGTTACGCGGCCGGGGTGAACACTGAAGCTTTCTTT,TRBJ1-1,once,.,TRBV6-5
CASSLQVTGGEKLFF,TGTGCCAGCAGCTTACAAGTGACAGGCGGTGAAAAACTGTTTTTT,TRBJ1-4,.,.,TRBV7-2
CASSSFHGSGRAETQYF,TGTGCCAGCAGCTCCTTTCATGGGTCGGGGAGGGCAGAGACCCAGTACTTC,TRBJ2-5,.,TRBD2,TRBV7-2
CASSPWTGANVNYGYTF,TGTGCCAGCAGCCCCTGGACAGGGGCCAACGTTAACTATGGCTACACCTTC,TRBJ1-2,.,TRBD1,TRBV7-6
CATSRDGTGDHEQYF,TGTGCCACCAGCAGAGATGGGACAGGGGACCACGAGCAGTACTTC,TRBJ2-7,.,TRBD1,TRBV15
CASSSQGNYGYTF,TGTGCCAGCAGTTCACAGGGGAACTATGGCTACACCTTC,TRBJ1-2,.,TRBD1,TRBV28
CASSLEAGSTDTQYF,TGTGCCAGCAGCTTGGAAGCGGGAAGCACAGATACGCAGTATTTT,TRBJ2-3,once,TRBD2,TRBV5-4
CASSLGSPNEQFF,TGTGCCAGCAGCTTAGGATCCCCCAATGAGCAGTTCTTC,TRBJ2-1,few,.,TRBV7-2
CASSPPGQDGNTIYF,TGTGCCAGCAGTCCCCCGGGACAGGATGGAAACACCATATATTTT,TRBJ1-3,.,TRBD1,TRBV6-5
CASIFPSEDTQYF,TGTGCCAGCATTTTTCCGTCCGAAGATACGCAGTATTTT,TRBJ2-3,.,.,TRBV2
CASSEERTGGYTF,TGTGCCAGCAGTGAAGAGAGGACTGGCGGCTACACCTTC,TRBJ1-2,.,.,TRBV2
CASSYGIAGNEQFF,TGTGCCAGCAGTTACGGAATAGCGGGCAATGAGCAGTTCTTC,TRBJ2-1,.,TRBD2,TRBV6-5
CASTSPVRLVNTEAFF,TGTGCCAGTACCTCGCCGGTAAGGTTAGTGAACACTGAAGCTTTCTTT,TRBJ1-1,.,.,TRBV19
CASSSTGEGKQYF,TGCGCCAGCAGCTCCACGGGGGAGGGTAAGCAGTACTTC,TRBJ2-7,few,TRBD2,TRBV5-1
CASSLDRNTEAFF,TGTGCCAGCAGTCTTGACAGGAACACTGAAGCTTTCTTT,TRBJ1-1,.,.,TRBV6-5
CASKENSGANVLTF,TGTGCCAGTAAGGAGAACTCTGGGGCCAACGTCCTGACTTTC,TRBJ2-6,.,.,TRBV19
CASSASGGAVIGPQHF,TGTGCCAGCAGCGCTTCAGGGGGCGCCGTGATCGGGCCCCAGCATTTT,TRBJ1-5,.,TRBD1,TRBV5-8
CASSPPPDPNQPQHF,TGTGCCAGCAGTCCACCTCCAGACCCCAATCAGCCCCAGCATTTT,TRBJ1-5,.,.,TRBV2
CASSPLIQTHGPQHF,TGTGCCAGTAGTCCCCTGATACAGACTCATGGGCCCCAGCATTTT,TRBJ1-5,few,.,TRBV19
CASTDLGPEAFF,TGTGCCAGCACAGATTTAGGCCCTGAAGCTTTCTTT,TRBJ1-1,.,.,TRBV7-9
CASSRTDSRNQPQHF,TGTGCCAGCAGCCGAACGGACAGTCGCAATCAGCCCCAGCATTTT,TRBJ1-5,.,.,TRBV7-9
CASSYSNPRVGQPQHF,TGTGCCAGCAGTTACTCGAATCCCAGGGTTGGTCAGCCCCAGCATTTT,TRBJ1-5,few,.,TRBV6-5
CASSPTTGQGNEKLFF,TGTGCCAGCTCACCGACGACGGGCCAAGGGAATGAAAAACTGTTTTTT,TRBJ1-4,.,.,TRBV18
CASSPGLRGASYGYTF,TGTGCCAGCAGCCCCGGACTCAGGGGGGCTAGCTATGGCTACACCTTC,TRBJ1-2,.,TRBD1,TRBV7-9
CASSLVGLARDEQFF,TGTGCCAGCAGCTTAGTGGGGCTGGCTAGGGATGAGCAGTTCTTC,TRBJ2-1,.,.,TRBV7-9
CASSFGAGAEKLFF,TGTGCCAGCAGCTTTGGGGCAGGCGCCGAAAAACTGTTTTTT,TRBJ1-4,.,.,TRBV7-9
CASSRGYEQYF,TGTGCCAGCAGCCGGGGCTACGAGCAGTACTTC,TRBJ2-7,.,.,TRBV7-9
CASSLGVSYGYTF,TGTGCCAGCAGCTTAGGGGTATCCTATGGCTACACCTTC,TRBJ1-2,.,.,TRBV7-6
CSVDRGTDTQYF,TGCAGCGTAGACAGGGGCACAGATACGCAGTATTTT,TRBJ2-3,.,TRBD1,TRBV29-1
CASRTRDSLNTEAFF,TGTGCCAGCAGGACCCGGGACAGCTTGAACACTGAAGCTTTCTTT,TRBJ1-1,.,TRBD1,TRBV5-6
CASSQDLQGAVANTEAFF,TGCGCCAGCAGCCAAGATTTGCAGGGCGCGGTCGCGAACACTGAAGCTTTCTTT,TRBJ1-1,.,.,TRBV4-1
CASSPLDRSTGANVLTF,TGTGCCAGCAGTCCCCTCGACAGGTCTACTGGGGCCAACGTCCTGACTTTC,TRBJ2-6,few,.,TRBV27
CASSAWGQGSYEQYF,TGTGCCAGTAGTGCCTGGGGACAGGGGTCCTACGAGCAGTACTTC,TRBJ2-7,.,TRBD1,TRBV19
CASSLPGQTVEAFF,TGTGCCAGCAGCTTGCCGGGACAGACCGTTGAAGCTTTCTTT,TRBJ1-1,.,TRBD1,TRBV5-6
CASSLGLAGARPGTQYF,TGTGCCAGCAGCTTGGGACTAGCGGGGGCCCGGCCGGGGACGCAGTATTTT,TRBJ2-3,.,TRBD2,TRBV13
CASSPNRFLVAF,TGTGCCAGCAGCCCTAACCGGTTTTTAGTCGCCTTC,TRBJ1-2,once,.,TRBV14
CASSPPSMGGTEAFF,TGTGCCAGCAGCCCTCCCTCAATGGGGGGCACTGAAGCTTTCTTT,TRBJ1-1,.,.,TRBV7-2
CASSIDRPRMNTEAFF,TGTGCCAGTAGTATAGATCGACCCCGGATGAACACTGAAGCTTTCTTT,TRBJ1-1,.,.,TRBV19
CASSLWSGTGRPPLHF,TGTGCCAGCAGCTTGTGGTCCGGGACAGGTCGGCCACCCCTCCACTTT,TRBJ1-6,.,TRBD1,TRBV5-4
CASSFLGNTGELFF,TGTGCCAGCAGCTTTTTAGGCAACACCGGGGAGCTGTTTTTT,TRBJ2-2,.,.,TRBV7-8
CASSLQETQYF,TGTGCCAGCAGCTTACAAGAGACCCAGTACTTC,TRBJ2-5,.,.,TRBV7-6
CASSSLGGTSYNEQFF,TGTGCCAGCAGTTCCCTCGGGGGGACCTCCTACAATGAGCAGTTCTTC,TRBJ2-1,.,TRBD2,TRBV13
CAWSVLAGWNGAFF,TGTGCCTGGAGTGTACTGGCAGGGTGGAATGGAGCTTTCTTT,TRBJ1-1,.,.,TRBV30
CSVGRPTEAFF,TGCAGCGTTGGGCGGCCCACTGAAGCTTTCTTT,TRBJ1-1,.,.,TRBV29-1
CASSKTTGRPGQGGRTEAFF,TGTGCCAGCAGCAAGACCACAGGTCGCCCGGGACAGGGAGGCCGCACTGAAGCTTTCTTT,TRBJ1-1,.,TRBD1,TRBV28
CASSVAGRPSSGNTIYF,TGTGCCAGCAGCGTAGCGGGACGGCCTAGCTCTGGAAACACCATATATTTT,TRBJ1-3,.,.,TRBV5-4
CASSLGGQSTYEQYF,TGTGCCAGCTCGCTAGGGGGGCAGTCCACATACGAGCAGTACTTC,TRBJ2-7,once,.,TRBV18
CASSLTGGLNTGELFF,TGTGCCAGCAGCCTCACAGGGGGCTTGAACACCGGGGAGCTGTTTTTT,TRBJ2-2,.,TRBD1,TRBV7-9
CASSRRRDGYTF,TGTGCCAGCAGCCGACGTCGGGATGGCTACACCTTC,TRBJ1-2,.,.,TRBV11-2
CASRQGARSPLHF,TGTGCCAGCAGGCAGGGGGCTCGGTCACCCCTCCACTTT,TRBJ1-6,once,TRBD1,TRBV25-1
CASSLSIGTDTQYF,TGTGCCAGCAGTTTATCGATCGGCACAGATACGCAGTATTTT,TRBJ2-3,.,.,TRBV27
CASSKGDRTTNEKLFF,TGTGCCAGCAGTAAGGGGGACAGAACAACTAATGAAAAACTGTTTTTT,TRBJ1-4,.,TRBD1,TRBV2
CASSQDPGGIYGYTF,TGCGCCAGCAGCCAAGATCCAGGGGGCATCTATGGCTACACCTTC,TRBJ1-2,.,TRBD1,TRBV4-3
CAYPDRGIGELFF,TGTGCCTACCCGGACAGGGGGATCGGGGAGCTGTTTTTT,TRBJ2-2,.,TRBD1,TRBV30
CASCTRGGGELFF,TGCGCCAGCTGTACCCGGGGTGGTGGGGAGCTGTTTTTT,TRBJ2-2,.,.,TRBV5-1
CASSIGTGLETQYF,TGTGCCAGTAGTATAGGGACAGGGTTAGAGACCCAGTACTTC,TRBJ2-5,.,TRBD1,TRBV19